The 15 T cell receptor beta chains below all came from one sample that was sequenced in a study of chemoradiotherapy in HPV16-positive cancers. Sequenced by immunoSEQ multiplex PCR; TCRdb stores in-frame clones only, minus some. The table has over 8,000 clones, roughly 82% seen once. Sequences were derived from blood, sampled from a patient who underwent chemoradiotherapy. The receptor set was obtained from a human donor with HPV-associated anogenital cancer.

The J gene is TRBJ2-5, the V gene TRBV9; D not certain. V was clipped by 4 bases and J by 5 bases, with 12 bases between them. Looked up from germline, CDR1 is SGDLS and CDR2 is YYNGEE. The CDR3 has 13 amino acids. DNA for the CDR3: TGTGCCAGCAGCAAAAACGTGCGGGAGACCCAGTACTTC. Amino acid sequence: CASSKNVRETQYF.

This sequence joins TRBV4-2 and TRBJ2-7; 9 bases match TRBD2. The CDR3 consists of 15 residues. The J segment lost 6 bases and the V segment lost 5 bases, leaving 11 bases of the junction unmatched. Germline loops: CDR1 LGHNA, CDR2 YNFKEQ. CDR3 in amino acids: CASSESGLATTEQYF. CDR3 bases: TGTGCCAGCAGCGAATCGGGACTAGCAACGACCGAGCAGTACTTC.

This clone was counted a few times. The V gene is TRBV9, the J gene TRBJ2-1; D call uncertain. Trimming cost V 4 bases and J 9 bases, with 11 bases left between them. This CDR3 is built from 12 residues. CDR1 is SGDLS and CDR2 is YYNGEE in the germline V gene. CDR3 sequence: CASSPASREQFF. The CDR3 coding sequence is TGTGCCAGCAGCCCAGCTAGTCGTGAGCAGTTCTTC.

The chain is built from TRBV9 and TRBJ2-2, with D uncertain. V lost 0 bases and J lost 0, with 3 bases in between. CDR3 size: 14 residues. The V gene's germline CDR1 is SGDLS and CDR2 YYNGEE. CDR3 sequence: CASSVVPNTGELFF. CDR3 DNA: TGTGCCAGCAGCGTAGTACCGAACACCGGGGAGCTGTTTTTT.

In DNA form, the CDR3 reads TGTGCTAGTGGTTTGGTACCCCACAGAGGTGGGACCCTTTATGGCTACACCTTC. Its translation is CASGLVPHRGGTLYGYTF. The chain carries TRBV12-5 and TRBJ1-2, with D tentatively TRBD1 (5 bases). The V gene's germline CDR1 is LGHNT and CDR2 FRNRAP. The CDR3 is 18 amino acids. Trimming took 0 bases from V and 5 from J, leaving 22 bases between them.

With respect to this clone: Other nucleotide sequences from this sample produce the same CDR3. The gene calls are TRBV6-1 and TRBJ1-1, with 7 bases lining up with TRBD1. CDR1 is MNHNS, CDR2 SASEGT, per germline. The CDR3 has 13 residues. J was trimmed by 0 bases and V by 10 bases; bases with no gene match: 5. For the CDR3, the DNA is TGTGCCAACGCGAGGGGGCTGAACACTGAAGCTTTCTTT. This sequence encodes CANARGLNTEAFF.

The CDR3: CASSAVATGNTEAFF. CDR3 DNA: TGTGCCAGCAGTGCAGTCGCCACAGGGAACACTGAAGCTTTCTTT. The chain employs TRBV6-1 and TRBJ1-1; D is possibly TRBD1 (5 bases). Germline CDR1 MNHNS, CDR2 SASEGT. Trimming pared 4 bases from V and 1 base from J, leaving 13 bases between. The CDR3 loop spans 15 amino acids.

This rearrangement joins TRBV9 to TRBJ2-1; no reliable D call. The CDR3 sequence is 12 residues long. Trimming shortened V by 5 bases and J by 8 bases, and 11 bases separated the two germline ends. Germline V gene lookup returns CDR1 SGDLS and CDR2 YYNGEE. The CDR3 nucleotides are TGTGCCAGCAGTCCTTCCGACTATGAGCAGTTCTTC. It translates to CASSPSDYEQFF.

This clone was detected once. V gene TRBV19 combines with J gene TRBJ2-7; D remains ambiguous. Germline values: CDR1 LNHDA, CDR2 SQIVND (reference sequence). V was pared by 3 bases and J by 3 bases, with 12 bases between. CDR3 length: 14 amino acids. The CDR3, as DNA: TGTGCCAGTAGTATTAACTCCCGGTTCTACGAGCAGTACTTC. Encoded protein: CASSINSRFYEQYF.

V usage is TRBV6-5 and J usage is TRBJ2-1; TRBD2 matches at 9 bases. V shed 7 bases, J shed 7 bases, and the junction held 8 bases outside the gene matches. Germline CDR1 MNHEY, CDR2 SVGAGI. CDR3 size: 14 residues. The CDR3 here is CASIGGGAINEQFF. The CDR3 nucleotides are TGTGCCAGCATAGGCGGGGGGGCCATAAATGAGCAGTTCTTC.

The rearrangement uses TRBV21-1 and TRBJ2-3; TRBD2, the table's D call, lacks a check against the DNA. TRBV21-1 is a pseudogene locus. This CDR3 spans 16 amino acids. CDR3 in amino acids: CASSKGQAGSTDTQYF. The CDR3 nucleotides are TGTGCCAGCAGCAAAGGTCAAGCGGGGAGCACAGATACGCAGTATTTT.

The chain uses TRBV2 and TRBJ1-5; D remains unclear. CDR1 and CDR2 from the germline V gene are SNHLY and FYNNEI. CDR3 size: 13 residues. With 7 bases removed from V and 0 bases from J, the gap between germline ends came to 7 bases. The CDR3 here is CASTGDSNQPQHF. CDR3 DNA sequence: TGTGCCAGCACTGGGGATAGCAATCAGCCCCAGCATTTT.

J is TRBJ2-5 and V is TRBV7-2, with D possibly called TRBD1 or TRBD2 (6 bases each). The germline V gene encodes CDR1 SGHTA and CDR2 FQGNSA. The V end lost 3 bases, the J end lost 5 bases, and 16 bases lay between the germline ends. CDR3 length equals 15 residues. In DNA form, the CDR3 reads TGTGCCAGCAGCTTGGGGGGCGGTGGATGGGAGACCCAGTACTTC. This sequence encodes CASSLGGGGWETQYF.

V gene TRBV7-2 combines with J gene TRBJ2-5, with D uncertain. The J call may be in error: the DNA end matches TRBJ2-7 better. The CDR3 has 12 residues. CDR1 is SGHTA and CDR2 is FQGNSA in the germline V gene. This CDR3 is CASSTGSYEQYF. The CDR3 region has the DNA TGTGCCAGCAGCACCGGTTCCTACGAGCAGTACTTC.

The chain recombines TRBV11-2 with TRBJ2-5, with a weak D call TRBD1 (5 bases). The V end lost 5 bases, the J end lost 4 bases, and 11 bases lay between the germline ends. This CDR3 has 13 residues. The germline CDR1 and CDR2 sequences are SGHAT and FQNNGV. The CDR3 bases are TGTGCCAGCAGCCCAGGACATCGAGAGACCCAGTACTTC. This encodes CASSPGHRETQYF.